The clone carrying this T cell receptor (beta chain) occurred once. Its antigen is as yet unknown. This CDR3 comprises 11 residues. Trimming removed 8 bases at V and 6 bases at J, with 10 bases between. The germline gives CDR1 MRHNA, CDR2 SNTAGT. The second PCR ran about 6 to 11 cycles with a sample-barcoded 5' primer and J-beta primers. TCRdb reprocessed the 5' RACE reads via MiXCR and lists one record per CDR3 protein. The data contain hundreds of thousands of distinct CDR3 sequences, about 62% of them singletons. The entry originates in a study of blood T cells in healthy people across ages. Study outcomes and limitations: Donors of long life had a larger count of naive CD4+ cells and greater diversity than aged donors.

Input material: blood. This clonotype was sampled from a man aged 25-45 years in good health. The V gene is TRBV6-4, the J gene TRBJ1-2; D gene ambiguous. The CDR3 here is CASRGLDGYTF. CDR3 bases: TGTGCCAGCCGCGGGTTGGATGGCTACACCTTC.